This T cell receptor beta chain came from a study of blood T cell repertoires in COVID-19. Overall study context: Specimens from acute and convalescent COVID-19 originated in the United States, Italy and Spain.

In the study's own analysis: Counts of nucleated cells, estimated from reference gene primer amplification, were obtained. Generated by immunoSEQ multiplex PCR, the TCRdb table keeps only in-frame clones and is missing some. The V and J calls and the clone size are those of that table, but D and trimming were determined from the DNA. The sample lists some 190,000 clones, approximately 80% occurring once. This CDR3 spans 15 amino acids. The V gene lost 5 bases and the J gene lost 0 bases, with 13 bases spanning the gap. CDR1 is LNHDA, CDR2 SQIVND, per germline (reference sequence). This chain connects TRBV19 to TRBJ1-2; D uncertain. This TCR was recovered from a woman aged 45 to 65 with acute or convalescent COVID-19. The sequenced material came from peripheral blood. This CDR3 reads CASSASGSANYGYTF. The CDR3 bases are TGTGCCAGTAGTGCCTCCGGGTCCGCTAACTATGGCTACACCTTC.